These 20 T cell receptor beta chains were all obtained from the same sample, sequenced in a study of T cell responses to AZD1222 COVID-19 vaccine. The protocol was immunoSEQ multiplex PCR, while the TCRdb copy is restricted to in-frame clones and leaves out a portion. The table includes about 160,000 clones, around 87% detected once. The sample consisted of peripheral blood, taken 28 days after the second AZD1222 dose. These receptor sequences come from an adult who received the AZD1222 COVID-19 vaccine.

The rearrangement joins TRBV5-1 to TRBJ1-1; D is unresolved. The germline V gene has CDR1 SGHRS and CDR2 YFSETQ. The CDR3 consists of 14 residues. V gave up 5 bases and J gave up 2 bases, with 13 bases separating them. The CDR3 bases are TGCGCCAGCAGTCTAGACACCTCTAACACTGAAGCTTTCTTT. Translation: CASSLDTSNTEAFF.

This rearrangement joins TRBV11-2 to TRBJ1-1; 8 positions agree with TRBD1. Germline V lookup: CDR1 SGHAT, CDR2 FQNNGV. The CDR3 runs to 13 residues. Trimming took 8 bases from V and 5 from J; bases not matched to a gene: 7. CDR3: CASGVTGGTEAFF. Written as DNA, the CDR3 is TGTGCCAGCGGGGTTACAGGGGGAACTGAAGCTTTCTTT.

This clone has just one count. The genes are TRBV5-1 and TRBJ2-6; D may be TRBD1 (6 bases). V was clipped by 4 bases and J by 0 bases, with 14 bases between them. Germline V gene sequence: CDR1 SGHRS, CDR2 YFSETQ. The CDR3 has 17 residues. For the CDR3, the DNA is TGCGCCAGCAGCACCTCGACAGGAAACTCTGGGGCCAACGTCCTGACTTTC. Translation: CASSTSTGNSGANVLTF.

The chain carries TRBV5-6 and TRBJ1-1; no clear D gene. V gave up 4 bases and J gave up 6 bases, with 16 bases separating them. The CDR3 covers 14 residues. Germline CDR1 SGHDT, CDR2 YYEEEE. CDR3 protein: CASSPVGNYAEAFF. CDR3 nucleotide sequence: TGTGCCAGCAGCCCTGTCGGAAACTACGCTGAAGCTTTCTTT.

V usage is TRBV5-6 and J usage is TRBJ1-1; 10 bases line up with TRBD1. Germline CDR1 is SGHDT and CDR2 is YYEEEE. This CDR3 is 13 amino acids long. The J segment lost 5 bases and the V segment lost 4 bases, leaving 2 bases of the junction unmatched. CDR3 loop: CASSRTGGTEAFF. The CDR3 bases are TGTGCCAGCAGCCGGACAGGGGGTACTGAAGCTTTCTTT.

The chain employs TRBV30 and TRBJ1-6; 7 bases match TRBD1. Trimming cost V 4 bases and J 5 bases; bases outside gene matches: 5. This CDR3 contains 14 residues. Germline loops: CDR1 GTSNPN, CDR2 SVGIG (reference sequence). As DNA, the CDR3 is TGTGCCTGGAAACGGACAGGCGATAATTCACCCCTCCACTTT. Protein sequence: CAWKRTGDNSPLHF.

The chain joins TRBV30 to TRBJ1-2; the D gene is possibly TRBD1 (5 bases). CDR1 and CDR2 (germline): GTSNPN, SVGIG (reference sequence). With 5 bases removed from V and 6 bases from J, the gap between germline ends came to 10 bases. The CDR3 has 11 amino acids. The chain's CDR3 is CAWGGSDGYTF. The CDR3 DNA reads TGTGCCTGGGGGGGATCGGATGGCTACACCTTC.

V gene TRBV7-2 combines with J gene TRBJ2-4; 7 nucleotides line up with TRBD2. V was pared by 4 bases and J by 3 bases, with 3 bases of the junction left unmatched. Germline loops: CDR1 SGHTA, CDR2 FQGNSA. This CDR3 region has 14 residues. CDR3 in DNA: TGTGCCAGCAGCTCCGGACTAGTCAAAAACATTCAGTACTTC. Protein product: CASSSGLVKNIQYF.

CDR3 sequence reads: CASSLEGVGNGYTF. The CDR3 nucleotides read TGCGCCAGCAGCTTGGAGGGGGTTGGAAACGGCTACACCTTC. The chain links TRBV5-1 to TRBJ1-2; D perhaps matches TRBD1 (6 bases). This CDR3 spans 14 amino acids. Germline V gives CDR1 SGHRS, CDR2 YFSETQ. Trimming stripped 0 bases from V and 8 bases from J, with 14 bases between.

The chain joins TRBV7-2 to TRBJ2-1; 13 bases align to TRBD2. The V gene end was trimmed by 3 bases and the J gene end by 6 bases; junction bases not matched to a gene: 2. Germline V gene sequence: CDR1 SGHTA, CDR2 FQGNSA. The CDR3 runs 15 residues. CDR3 sequence: CASSLRLAGGNEQFF. The CDR3 DNA sequence: TGTGCCAGCAGCTTGAGACTAGCGGGGGGCAATGAGCAGTTCTTC.

This clone has just one count. The chain is built from TRBV30 and TRBJ1-1; TRBD1 is a possible D gene (6 bases). The CDR3 extends over 16 amino acids. The germline gives CDR1 GTSNPN, CDR2 SVGIG (reference sequence). Trimming cost V 5 bases and J 1 base, with 20 bases left between them. The CDR3 is CAWAYHRGGRNTEAFF. The CDR3 coding sequence is TGTGCCTGGGCTTACCATAGAGGGGGTCGGAACACTGAAGCTTTCTTT.

The J gene is TRBJ1-4, the V gene TRBV6-1, with D unresolved. This CDR3 contains 14 residues. Germline lookup yields CDR1 MNHNS and CDR2 SASEGT. V lost 1 base to trimming and J lost 1 base, with 4 bases between them. CDR3 nucleotide sequence: TGTGCCAGCAGTGAAGGCGGAACTAATGAAAAACTGTTTTTT. This gives the protein CASSEGGTNEKLFF.

The V gene is TRBV2, the J gene TRBJ1-1; 7 bases match TRBD1. The CDR3 covers 14 residues. V lost 7 bases to trimming and J lost 0 bases; unmatched junction nucleotides: 5. Per the germline V gene, CDR1 is SNHLY and CDR2 is FYNNEI. In DNA, the CDR3 is TGTGCCAGCAAGAAGGGGGCATTGAACACTGAAGCTTTCTTT. Translated: CASKKGALNTEAFF.

This clone showed up just a few times. The chain has TRBV3-1 (or the pseudogene TRBV3-2) and TRBJ1-3; no clear D gene. Germline assignment: CDR1 LGHDT and CDR2 YNNKEL (reference sequence). V shed 4 bases and J shed 3 bases, with 10 bases lying between them. The CDR3 length is 14 residues. The CDR3: CASSLRNDGNTIYF. In DNA form, the CDR3 reads TGTGCCAGCAGCCTCAGGAATGATGGAAACACCATATATTTT.

This CDR3 is CAWSVKGGTGELFF. CDR3 in DNA: TGTGCCTGGAGTGTAAAAGGGGGCACCGGGGAGCTGTTTTTT. The rearrangement uses TRBV30 and TRBJ2-2; TRBD1 is a possible D gene (6 bases). Germline CDR1 reads GTSNPN; CDR2 reads SVGIG (reference sequence). The CDR3 contains 14 residues. Trimming took off 0 bases at V and 4 bases at J, with 9 bases between the two ends.

The genes are TRBV6-1 and TRBJ1-2; D is undetermined. The CDR3 is 14 amino acids. The germline CDR1 and CDR2 sequences are MNHNS and SASEGT. Trimming removed 3 bases from V and 4 bases from J, with 12 bases in between. CDR3 protein: CASSDPGGIYGYTF. CDR3 in DNA: TGTGCCAGCAGTGATCCCGGCGGCATCTATGGCTACACCTTC.

The chain has TRBV11-3 and TRBJ2-1; D is possibly TRBD1 (5 bases). Trimming shortened V by 3 bases and J by 1 base, and 16 bases separated the two germline ends. Per germline, CDR1 SGHNT and CDR2 YENEEA. The CDR3 is 17 residues long. The CDR3 nucleotides are TGTGCCAGCAGCTTTTCTCATAGGACACCATCCTACAATGAGCAGTTCTTC. The encoded protein is CASSFSHRTPSYNEQFF.

The V gene is TRBV30, the J gene TRBJ2-7; D may be TRBD1 or TRBD2 (6 bases each). This CDR3 region has 15 residues. Germline V gene lookup returns CDR1 GTSNPN and CDR2 SVGIG (reference sequence). Trimming removed 3 bases from V and 5 bases from J, with 20 bases in between. This CDR3 reads CAWSLGGPAYDEQYF. The CDR3, as DNA: TGTGCCTGGAGCCTAGGGGGGCCGGCTTACGACGAGCAGTACTTC.

The chain employs TRBV30 and TRBJ1-5; no firm D call. CDR3 length: 13 amino acids. Trimming left V 2 bases short and J 9 bases short, with 14 bases between. Germline-derived CDR1 and CDR2 are GTSNPN and SVGIG (reference sequence). CDR3 sequence (DNA): TGTGCCTGGAGTCCGGGCGACGGTTCGCCCCAGCATTTT. It specifies CAWSPGDGSPQHF.

The CDR3: CASSLTTPDYGYTF. CDR3 in DNA: TGTGCCAGCAGTTTAACGACACCAGATTATGGCTACACCTTC. This chain connects TRBV28 to TRBJ1-2; D uncertain. Germline values: CDR1 MDHEN, CDR2 SYDVKM. The CDR3 consists of 14 residues. Trimming shortened V by 2 bases and J by 5 bases, and 12 bases separated the two germline ends.